The sequence of this T cell receptor (beta chain) was determined in a study of regulatory T cells in long-lasting Graves disease. Time point given: newly diagnosed GD, antithyroid drugs for less than 3 months. Following extraction of RNA from PBMCs, that RNA was used to make the TCR library. Relying on iRepertoire HTBI primers and Arm-PCR of CDR3 regions, the team built TCR beta libraries. A single record per CDR3 protein comes from TCRdb applying MiXCR to the multiplex PCR reads. The top ten hold 14% of the sample, which has 250,000 to 300,000 distinct CDR3 sequences, about 18% seen once. Trimming shortened V by 6 bases and J by 6 bases, and 14 bases separated the two germline ends. The CDR3 runs 14 residues. The germline V gene encodes CDR1 SNHLY and CDR2 FYNNEI. These data were likewise used in another study, on T cells in Graves' hyperthyroidism and ophthalmopathy.

V gene TRBV2 combines with J gene TRBJ2-2; perhaps TRBD1 as D (5 bases). Sequencing was performed on peripheral blood mononuclear cells (PBMCs), taken at new diagnosis, from a patient treated with antithyroid drugs. This clonotype was sampled from a woman aged 25 to 45 with Graves disease. CDR3 amino acids: CASSEQQVAGELFF. The CDR3, as DNA: TGTGCCAGCAGCGAACAACAGGTGGCCGGGGAGCTGTTTTTT.